The next 13 T cell receptor beta chains were all read from a single sample in a study of blood T cell repertoires in COVID-19. Generated by immunoSEQ multiplex PCR, the TCRdb table keeps only in-frame clones and is missing some. Of roughly 100,000 clones in the sample, about 87% were seen once. The specimen sequenced was peripheral blood. The receptors come from a man older than 75 with acute or convalescent COVID-19.

The chain joins TRBV2 to TRBJ1-2; 7 bases are a match to TRBD1. The ends lost 6 bases at V and 7 bases at J; junction bases unmatched: 8. CDR1 and CDR2 (germline): SNHLY, FYNNEI. This CDR3 contains 13 residues. Here the CDR3 reads CASSLRDSRGYTF. CDR3 DNA: TGTGCCAGCAGCCTCCGGGACAGTCGTGGCTACACCTTC.

This chain uses TRBV7-2 with TRBJ2-5; 9 bases fit TRBD2. The V gene's germline CDR1 is SGHTA and CDR2 FQGNSA. V gave up 6 bases and J gave up 5 bases; unmatched junction bases: 16. The CDR3 is 17 residues long. For the CDR3, the DNA is TGTGCCAGCAGGAAACGGGCGGGTAGCGGGAGTCTGGAGACCCAGTACTTC. Translation gives CASRKRAGSGSLETQYF.

The V gene is TRBV19, the J gene TRBJ1-3; TRBD1 might be the D (5 bases). Deletions cut 5 bases from V and 1 base from J, with 9 bases between. The CDR3 sequence is 14 residues long. CDR1 and CDR2 (germline): LNHDA, SQIVND (reference sequence). In DNA form, the CDR3 reads TGTGCCAGTAGTGATCAGGGATCTGGAAACACCATATATTTT. It codes for CASSDQGSGNTIYF.

The rearrangement uses TRBV5-4 and TRBJ1-6, with D tentatively TRBD1 (5 bases). V gave up 3 bases and J gave up 7 bases, with 11 bases separating them. This CDR3 is built from 14 residues. Germline V lookup: CDR1 SGHNT, CDR2 YYREEE (reference sequence). CDR3 DNA sequence: TGTGCCAGCAGCTCGCAGGGTATCAATTCACCCCTCCACTTT. Amino acids: CASSSQGINSPLHF.

Here the CDR3 DNA reads TGTGCCTGGGCCGGACTCGGCTACACCTTC. Its translation: CAWAGLGYTF. The chain joins TRBV30 to TRBJ1-2; the D is unclear. This CDR3 has 10 residues. Germline V CDR1 and CDR2: GTSNPN, SVGIG (reference sequence). V lost 5 bases to trimming and J lost 8 bases, with 9 bases between them.

The genes are TRBV7-9 and TRBJ1-2, with D perhaps matching TRBD1 (6 bases). V shed 1 base and J shed 3 bases, with 9 bases lying between them. The CDR3 covers 14 residues. Germline V CDR1 and CDR2: SEHNR, FQNEAQ (reference sequence). CDR3 amino acids: CASSLGTVYYGYTF. CDR3 nucleotides: TGTGCCAGCAGCTTAGGGACAGTCTACTATGGCTACACCTTC. Variable domain in full (rest from reference TRBV7-9 and TRBJ1-2): DTGVSQNPRHKITKRGQNVTFRCDPISEHNRLYWYRQTLGQGPEFLTYFQNEAQLEKSRLLSDRFSAERPKGSFSTLEIQRTEQGDSAMYLCASSLGTVYYGYTFGSGTRLTVV.

This sequence joins TRBV25-1 and TRBJ1-3, with D perhaps TRBD1 (5 bases). Trimming left V 5 bases short and J 2 bases short, with 7 bases between. The CDR3 runs 13 residues. From germline, CDR1 is MGHDK and CDR2 SYGVNS. The CDR3 loop reads CASSQGAGNTIYF. CDR3 coding DNA: TGTGCCAGCAGTCAAGGGGCTGGAAACACCATATATTTT.

The chain combines TRBV24-1 with TRBJ2-7, with D possibly matching TRBD1 (6 bases). Per the germline V gene, CDR1 is KGHDR and CDR2 is SFDVKD. The CDR3 spans 14 residues. The V and J ends lost 2 bases and 2 bases respectively, with 9 bases between them. The CDR3 DNA reads TGTGCCACCAGTGATTCCGACAGGCCCTACGAGCAGTACTTC. Its protein product is CATSDSDRPYEQYF.

The chain links TRBV11-2 to TRBJ1-1; D uncertain. V lost 3 bases and J lost 3, with 5 bases in between. CDR1 is SGHAT and CDR2 is FQNNGV in the germline V gene. The CDR3 spans 12 residues. CDR3 loop: CASSFGDTEAFF. The CDR3 DNA reads as TGTGCCAGCAGCTTCGGGGACACTGAAGCTTTCTTT.

CDR3 nucleotide sequence: TGTGCCAGCAGCCTCTCAGCCCAGCATTTT. It encodes CASSLSAQHF. The chain joins TRBV5-8 to TRBJ1-5; D unclear. The germline gives CDR1 SGHTS, CDR2 YDEGEE. With 4 bases removed from V and 11 bases from J, the gap between germline ends came to 7 bases. The length of the CDR3 is 10 residues.

The chain recombines TRBV2 with TRBJ2-2, with D unresolved. Trimming pared 4 bases from V and 6 bases from J, leaving 3 bases between. This CDR3 has 11 residues. The germline gives CDR1 SNHLY, CDR2 FYNNEI. The CDR3 DNA sequence: TGTGCCAGCAGTGTATCCGGGGAGCTGTTTTTT. Translating gives CASSVSGELFF. The full variable domain, in which reference TRBV2 and TRBJ2-2 provide the parts outside the CDR3, is EPEVTQTPSHQVTQMGQEVILRCVPISNHLYFYWYRQILGQKVEFLVSFYNNEISEKSEIFDDQFSVERPDGSNFTLKIRSTKLEDSAMYFCASSVSGELFFGEGSRLTVL.

The J gene is TRBJ1-2, the V gene TRBV5-1; 8 nucleotides align to TRBD1. The J segment lost 3 bases and the V segment lost 4 bases, leaving 5 bases of the junction unmatched. CDR1 is SGHRS and CDR2 is YFSETQ in the germline V gene. The CDR3 contains 14 residues. The CDR3 bases are TGCGCCAGCAGCCAGACAGGGGCGGACTATGGCTACACCTTC. Amino acids: CASSQTGADYGYTF.

The sample holds a few counts of this clone. The chain recombines TRBV5-1 with TRBJ2-5; tentative D call: TRBD1 (6 bases). Trimming took 2 bases from V and 5 from J, leaving 13 bases between them. The length of the CDR3 is 14 residues. Germline V CDR1 and CDR2: SGHRS, YFSETQ. The CDR3 is CASSFRQGPETQYF. The CDR3 DNA follows: TGCGCCAGCAGCTTCCGTCAGGGGCCGGAGACCCAGTACTTC.